This T cell receptor beta chain emerged from a study of human T cells and chemical hapten exposure. Study-level information: TCR yields per sample varied mostly from small pooled library volume differences.

Notes on the study in general: Among TCRs, those above 1 in 1000 frequency were unaffected by DPC sensitization. Since the donors had alopecia, their immune response may not be the same as that of healthy people.

At least ten counts were recorded for this clonotype. Its antigen is currently unknown. TCRdb re-analysed the RACE reads in MiXCR, keeping a single row per CDR3 protein. The table lists more than 80,000 distinct CDR3 sequences, around 7% of them singletons. Time point noted: patch test 1, 2 weeks after DPC sensitization. Treatment indicated: therapeutic diphenylcyclopropenone sensitization with weekly scalp DPC. CDR3 size: 14 residues. V was pared by 6 bases and J by 0 bases, with 8 bases between. Germline assignment: CDR1 WNHNN and CDR2 SYGVQD (reference sequence). This material consisted of whole blood, taken in connection with sensitization to the hapten diphenylcyclopropenone (DPC). This sequence was found in a woman in her 30s with alopecia areata. Some clones in this sample may be carry-over from other donors' samples. The chain uses TRBV10-1 and TRBJ2-2; D perhaps matches TRBD1 (5 bases). CDR3 region: CASRTAPNTGELFF. The CDR3 nucleotides are TGCGCCAGCAGGACAGCTCCGAACACCGGGGAGCTGTTTTTT.